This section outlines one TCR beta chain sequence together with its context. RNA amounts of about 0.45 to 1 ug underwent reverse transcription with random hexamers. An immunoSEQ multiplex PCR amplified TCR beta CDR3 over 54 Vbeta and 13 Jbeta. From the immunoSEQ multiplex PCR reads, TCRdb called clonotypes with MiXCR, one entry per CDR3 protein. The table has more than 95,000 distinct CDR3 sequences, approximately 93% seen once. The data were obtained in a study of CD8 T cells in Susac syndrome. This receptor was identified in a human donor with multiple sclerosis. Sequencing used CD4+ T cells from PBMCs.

The CDR3 sequence: CSASRDSRTGELFF. In DNA, the CDR3 is TGCAGTGCTAGTCGAGACAGCAGGACCGGGGAGCTGTTTTTT. The chain links TRBV20-1 to TRBJ2-2; possible D gene TRBD1, 5 bases. V was cut by 3 bases and J by 5 bases, with 13 bases left in between. The CDR3 extends over 14 amino acids. Germline-derived CDR1 and CDR2 are DFQATT and SNEGSKA (reference sequence).